Detailed here is one TCR beta chain. Its specificity is unknown. The record originates from a study of CD8+ T cells in alopecia areata. At the level of the study: Treated patients were given oral tofacitinib, which was dosed at 5 to 10 mg twice daily. The tofacitinib course ran for 6 to 18 months and was followed by 6 months off drug. General study points: Normal scalp showed lower clonality than lesional scalp, especially alopecia totalis/universalis.

The CDR3 runs 15 residues. Looked up from germline, CDR1 is SQVTM and CDR2 is ANQGSEA. V lost 3 bases, J lost 4 bases, and 16 bases lay in between. Isolated RNA was reverse transcribed into cDNA used as the sequencing template. TCRdb's table, derived via immunoSEQ multiplex PCR, lists solely in-frame clones and lacks some. Of approximately 150,000 clones in the sample, about 90% were seen once. This rearrangement joins TRBV29-1 to TRBJ2-1; D call uncertain. The sample was CD8+ T cells sorted from blood, taken at week 0. This receptor was identified in a human donor with alopecia areata. Here the CDR3 DNA reads TGCAGCGTTGACGTGATAGGCGGAAAATACAATGAGCAGTTCTTC. It yields the protein CSVDVIGGKYNEQFF.